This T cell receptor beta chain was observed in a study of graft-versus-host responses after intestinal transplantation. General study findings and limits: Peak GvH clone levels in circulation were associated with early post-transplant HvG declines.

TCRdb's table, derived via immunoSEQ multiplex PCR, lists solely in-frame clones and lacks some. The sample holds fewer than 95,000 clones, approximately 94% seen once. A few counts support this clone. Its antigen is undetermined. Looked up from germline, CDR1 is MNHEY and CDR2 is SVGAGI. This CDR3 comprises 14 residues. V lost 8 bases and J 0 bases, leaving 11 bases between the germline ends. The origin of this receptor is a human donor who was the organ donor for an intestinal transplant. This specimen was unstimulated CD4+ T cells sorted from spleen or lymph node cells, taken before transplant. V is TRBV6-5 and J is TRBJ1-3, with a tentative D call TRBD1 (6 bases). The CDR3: CASGGSSSGNTIYF. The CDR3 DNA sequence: TGTGCCAGCGGGGGCTCCAGCTCTGGAAACACCATATATTTT.